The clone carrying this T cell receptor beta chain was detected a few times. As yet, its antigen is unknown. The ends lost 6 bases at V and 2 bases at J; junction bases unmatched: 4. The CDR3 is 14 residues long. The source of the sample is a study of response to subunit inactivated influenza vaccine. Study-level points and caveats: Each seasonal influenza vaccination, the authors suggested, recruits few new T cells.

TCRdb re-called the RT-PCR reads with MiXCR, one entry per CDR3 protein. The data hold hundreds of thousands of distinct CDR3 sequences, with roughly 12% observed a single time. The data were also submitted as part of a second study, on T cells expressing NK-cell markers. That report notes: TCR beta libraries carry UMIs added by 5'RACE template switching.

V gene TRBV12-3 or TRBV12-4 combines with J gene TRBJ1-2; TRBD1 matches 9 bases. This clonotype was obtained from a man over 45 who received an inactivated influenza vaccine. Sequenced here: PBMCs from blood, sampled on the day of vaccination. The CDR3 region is CASSYTGGNYGYTF. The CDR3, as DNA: TGTGCCAGCAGCTACACAGGGGGCAACTATGGCTACACCTTC.